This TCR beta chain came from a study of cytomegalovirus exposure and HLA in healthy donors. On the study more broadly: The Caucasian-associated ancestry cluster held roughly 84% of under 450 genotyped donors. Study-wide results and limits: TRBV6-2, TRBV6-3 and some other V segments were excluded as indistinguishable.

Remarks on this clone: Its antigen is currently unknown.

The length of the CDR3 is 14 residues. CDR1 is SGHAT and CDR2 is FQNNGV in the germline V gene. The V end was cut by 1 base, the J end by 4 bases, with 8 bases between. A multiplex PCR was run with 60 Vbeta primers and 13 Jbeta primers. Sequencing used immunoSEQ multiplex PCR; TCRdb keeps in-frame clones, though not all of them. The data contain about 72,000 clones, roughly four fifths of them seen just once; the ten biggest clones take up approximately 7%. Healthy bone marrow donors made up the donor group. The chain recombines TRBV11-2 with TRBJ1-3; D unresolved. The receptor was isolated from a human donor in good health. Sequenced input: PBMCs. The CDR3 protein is CASSLVPRGNTIYF. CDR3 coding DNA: TGTGCCAGCAGCTTAGTTCCCAGGGGAAACACCATATATTTT.